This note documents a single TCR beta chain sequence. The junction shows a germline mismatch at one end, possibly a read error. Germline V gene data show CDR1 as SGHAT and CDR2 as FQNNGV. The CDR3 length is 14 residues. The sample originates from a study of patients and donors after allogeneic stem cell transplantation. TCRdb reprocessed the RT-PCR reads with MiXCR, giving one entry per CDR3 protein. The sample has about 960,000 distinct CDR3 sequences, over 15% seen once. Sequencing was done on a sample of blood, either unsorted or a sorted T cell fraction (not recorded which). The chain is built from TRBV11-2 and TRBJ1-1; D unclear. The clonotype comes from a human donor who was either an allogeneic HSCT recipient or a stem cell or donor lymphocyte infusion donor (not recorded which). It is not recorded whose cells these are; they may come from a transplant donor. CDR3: CASSLERASTEAFF. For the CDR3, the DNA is TGTGCCAGCAGCCTAGAAAGGGCGAGCACTGAAGCTTTCTTT. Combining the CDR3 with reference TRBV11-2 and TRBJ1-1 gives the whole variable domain EAGVAQSPRYKIIEKRQSVAFWCNPISGHATLYWYQQILGQGPKLLIQFQNNGVVDDSQLPKDRFSAERLKGVDSTLKIQPAKLEDSAVYLCASSLERASTEAFFGQGTRLTVV.